This T cell receptor (beta chain) was obtained from a study of radiotherapy plus CTLA-4 blockade in lung cancer. Only in-frame clones appear in the TCRdb table, and some are missing; sequencing was by immunoSEQ multiplex PCR. The data contain 52,000 or so clones, roughly 84% of them singletons. Comment on this clone: Its target is unknown.

Study-wide results and caveats: The authors reported that early blood T cell clone dynamics, with interferon-beta, best predicted response.

V lost 2 bases and J lost 1, with 11 bases in between. CDR3 length: 14 residues. Germline loops: CDR1 GTSNPN, CDR2 SVGIG (reference sequence). This receptor was identified in a human donor with non-small cell lung cancer who had a partial response to radiotherapy plus ipilimumab. The rearrangement uses TRBV30 and TRBJ1-1; no clear D. Source: peripheral blood, taken from a patient treated with radiotherapy plus ipilimumab. The CDR3 spells CAWSKDRGNTEAFF. CDR3 in DNA: TGTGCCTGGAGTAAAGATCGCGGGAACACTGAAGCTTTCTTT.